Listed below are T cell receptor beta chains from one sample, sequenced in a study of cytomegalovirus exposure and HLA in healthy donors. Using immunoSEQ multiplex PCR, the repertoire was profiled, and TCRdb retains in-frame clones only, with some absent. The sample consists of roughly 200,000 clones, 77% of them appearing once. The source material was PBMCs. The source is a woman aged 55-70 years in good health and CMV-seropositive. The CDR3 runs from the conserved cysteine through the conserved F or W. D genes are given only for firm matches. A clone size is listed for some rows: how often the clone was seen (once, few, many), or a class if it is expanded.

V	J	D	size	DNA	CDR3
TRBV7-2	TRBJ2-5	-	-	TGTGCCAGCAGCTTACTTGAGACCCAGTACTTC	CASSLLETQYF
TRBV5-1	TRBJ2-5	TRBD2	-	TGCGCCAGCAGCACCGCTCAGGGTTCGGGAGGGTCCCAGTACTTC	CASSTAQGSGGSQYF
TRBV6-5	TRBJ2-7	-	-	TGTGCCAGCAGTTATAACCTGCGGGGTGAGCAGTACTTC	CASSYNLRGEQYF
TRBV30	TRBJ2-2	TRBD2	-	TGTGCCTGGAGGAGCGGGGGGTCCGGGGAGCTGTTTTTT	CAWRSGGSGELFF
TRBV6-8	TRBJ2-7	-	-	TGTGCCAGCAGTAATAATCGGGAGTTGGGAATCTCCCACGAGCAGTACTTC	CASSNNRELGISHEQYF
TRBV10-3	TRBJ1-2	TRBD1	-	TGTGCCATCAGGCCAACAGGGGGTGGCTACACCTTC	CAIRPTGGGYTF
TRBV6-4	TRBJ2-1	TRBD2	-	TGTGCCACAAGCGGGGGGGCCTACAATGAGCAGTTCTTC	CATSGGAYNEQFF
TRBV4-1	TRBJ2-3	-	-	TGCGCCAGCAGCCACCCCCCCGGGACTGCGAGCACAGATACGCAGTATTTT	CASSHPPGTASTDTQYF
TRBV27	TRBJ2-3	-	once	TGTGCCAGCAGTTTACGGAGCGGGAGCACAGATACGCAGTATTTT	CASSLRSGSTDTQYF
TRBV2	TRBJ1-5	TRBD1	-	TGTGCCAGCAGTCTCGGACAGGGCAATCAGCCCCAGCATTTT	CASSLGQGNQPQHF
TRBV5-4	TRBJ2-3	TRBD1	few	TGTGCCAGCAGCCCAGGGACAGGGAGTGGAGATACGCAGTATTTT	CASSPGTGSGDTQYF
TRBV4-1	TRBJ1-4	-	few	TGCGCCAGCAGCCAAGATCGCGGACAGAGTAATGAAAAACTGTTTTTT	CASSQDRGQSNEKLFF
TRBV30	TRBJ1-5	-	-	TGTGCCTGGGCGACAGGATCAAATCAGCCCCAGCATTTT	CAWATGSNQPQHF
TRBV9	TRBJ1-5	-	-	TGTGCCAGCAACTCCGGCGGCGGTAATCAGCCCCAGCATTTT	CASNSGGGNQPQHF
TRBV28	TRBJ2-7	-	-	TGTGCCAGCAGTTTATTGCCCGGCTACGAGCAGTACTTC	CASSLLPGYEQYF
TRBV6-5	TRBJ2-3	-	-	TGTGCCAGCAGTTACCTCGGAGGGCGAGGCACAGATACGCAGTATTTT	CASSYLGGRGTDTQYF
TRBV7-2	TRBJ1-1	-	-	TGTGCCAGCAGCTTAGCGGGCGCGTCGAACACTGAAGCTTTCTTT	CASSLAGASNTEAFF
TRBV27	TRBJ2-7	-	-	TGTGCCAGTAGCGATTGGAGGTACGAGCAGTACTTC	CASSDWRYEQYF
TRBV5-1	TRBJ2-2	TRBD1	-	TGCGCCAGCAGCTTGCGACAGGGTGAAACCGGGGAGCTGTTTTTT	CASSLRQGETGELFF
TRBV2	TRBJ1-1	-	few	TGTGCCAGCAGTGATCTTGCAGGGGACGCTTTCTTT	CASSDLAGDAFF
TRBV5-1	TRBJ2-1	TRBD1	once	TGCGCCAGCAGCTTCCACGGACAGGGCTCCCACAATGAGCAGTTCTTC	CASSFHGQGSHNEQFF
TRBV9	TRBJ2-3	TRBD2	-	TGTGCCAGCAGCGCAGGACTAGCTAGCACAGATACGCAGTATTTT	CASSAGLASTDTQYF
TRBV30	TRBJ1-4	-	-	TGTGCCTGGTCACCGGGACTGAATGAAAAACTGTTTTTT	CAWSPGLNEKLFF
TRBV30	TRBJ2-5	TRBD1	once	TGTGCCTGTTCCCAGGGGGCGGAGACCCAGTACTTC	CACSQGAETQYF
TRBV6-1	TRBJ1-6	-	-	TGTGCCAGCAGTGAACATGCCAGGTACCGAAATTCACCCCTCCACTTT	CASSEHARYRNSPLHF
TRBV27	TRBJ2-1	TRBD2	-	TGTGCCAGCAGTCGCCGGGGGGGGGCGAATCTCAATGAGCAGTTCTTC	CASSRRGGANLNEQFF
TRBV5-1	TRBJ1-3	-	-	TGCGCCAGCAGCTTGAGTTTGGCAGGGACTGGAAACACCATATATTTT	CASSLSLAGTGNTIYF
TRBV6-1	TRBJ2-5	-	-	TGTGCCAGCAGGTCAGGACAGCGAGAGACCCAGTACTTC	CASRSGQRETQYF
TRBV11-2	TRBJ2-3	TRBD2	-	TGTGCCAGCAGCTTTACTAGCGGGAGCGATACGCAGTATTTT	CASSFTSGSDTQYF
TRBV5-6	TRBJ2-7	-	-	TGTGCCAGCAGCCTACAGGGTACAACCTACGAGCAGTACTTC	CASSLQGTTYEQYF
TRBV27	TRBJ1-4	-	-	TGTGCCAGCAGTATGACAGCGCGCTCTGAAAAACTGTTTTTT	CASSMTARSEKLFF
TRBV18	TRBJ1-6	-	few	TGTGCCAGCTCAGCAGACTCCTATAATTCACCCCTCCACTTT	CASSADSYNSPLHF
TRBV14	TRBJ1-1	-	-	TGTGCCAGCAGTCCCAGGGTTCGCACTGAAGCTTTCTTT	CASSPRVRTEAFF
TRBV5-1	TRBJ2-1	TRBD2	few	TGCGCCAGCAGCTTGGAGTCTAGCGGTTACAATGAGCAGTTCTTC	CASSLESSGYNEQFF
TRBV6-6	TRBJ2-1	TRBD1	-	TGTGCCAGCAGTCTCGACAGGGTTACCTACAATGAGCAGTTCTTC	CASSLDRVTYNEQFF
TRBV5-1	TRBJ2-5	TRBD1	-	TGCGCCAGCAGCTTACACGCGGACTCGAGTCAGGGGGTGAGAGAGACCCAGTACTTC	CASSLHADSSQGVRETQYF
TRBV7-2	TRBJ2-7	-	-	TGTGCCAGCAGCTTATCTGCCGGGAGTACCACCTACGAGCAGTACTTC	CASSLSAGSTTYEQYF
TRBV9	TRBJ2-7	-	-	TGTGCCAGCAGCCCTGGCATGCCCTACGAGCAGTACTTC	CASSPGMPYEQYF
TRBV7-3	TRBJ2-7	-	few	TGTGCCAGCAGCTTATTCCTAGGCCAATCCTACGAGCAGTACTTC	CASSLFLGQSYEQYF
TRBV18	TRBJ1-1	-	-	TGTGCCAGCTCACCACAACAGGGCACTGAAGCTTTCTTT	CASSPQQGTEAFF
TRBV6-5	TRBJ1-1	-	-	TGTGCCAGCAGTTACTCAGTGGGAACAGGGCGGACTGAAGCTTTCTTT	CASSYSVGTGRTEAFF
TRBV5-1	TRBJ2-1	-	-	TGCGCCAGCAGCTTCAGGGGCGATGAGCAGTTCTTC	CASSFRGDEQFF
TRBV4-1	TRBJ1-5	TRBD1	-	TGCGCCAGCAGCCAGGCCCCCGGACAGGCCTCCTCAACCCAGCATTTT	CASSQAPGQASSTQHF
TRBV5-1	TRBJ2-3	-	-	TGCGCCAGCAGCTTCACGGGAGACCCGACAGATACGCAGTATTTT	CASSFTGDPTDTQYF
TRBV25-1	TRBJ1-2	TRBD1	few	TGTGCCAGCTCGACAGGGTTGACGGTCGGCTACACCTTC	CASSTGLTVGYTF
TRBV7-6	TRBJ2-2	-	-	TGTGCCAGCAGCTTAGGAATAACAGGGCGGACCGGGGAGCTGTTTTTT	CASSLGITGRTGELFF
TRBV19	TRBJ1-5	-	-	TGTGCCAGTGCAGGCCAGTACAATCAGCCCCAGCATTTT	CASAGQYNQPQHF
TRBV10-3	TRBJ2-5	TRBD2	many	TGTGCCATCAGTGAGTCGGGGACTAGCGGAGAGACCCAGTACTTC	CAISESGTSGETQYF
TRBV11-1	TRBJ1-2	-	-	TGTGCCAGCAGCTCTTCTAACTATGGCTACACCTTC	CASSSSNYGYTF
TRBV28	TRBJ1-5	-	-	TGTGCCACGGTTTGGGGAGGTAGCAATCAGCCCCAGCATTTT	CATVWGGSNQPQHF
TRBV29-1	TRBJ1-4	TRBD1	-	TGCAGCGTTGCGCAGGGGGTTGAAAAACTGTTTTTT	CSVAQGVEKLFF
TRBV5-1	TRBJ1-2	-	-	TGCGCCGGCAGCTTGTCAGGGGCCACCACCTTC	CAGSLSGATTF
TRBV11-2	TRBJ1-6	-	few	TGTGCCAGCAGCTCGTATAATTCACCCCTCCACTTT	CASSSYNSPLHF
TRBV7-2	TRBJ1-4	TRBD1	-	TGTGCCAGCAGCTCCGAACGGACAGGTTATAATGAAAAACTGTTTTTT	CASSSERTGYNEKLFF
TRBV19	TRBJ1-2	-	-	TGTGCCAGTAGTATAGGGACTTCGGACTATGGCTACACCTTC	CASSIGTSDYGYTF
TRBV6-5	TRBJ1-5	-	-	TGTGCCAGCACCCCAGGGTGGTCTCAGCCCCAGCATTTT	CASTPGWSQPQHF
TRBV19	TRBJ1-5	TRBD1	-	TGTGCCAGTCAGAAGGACAGGGGCGCTCTCGGTCAGCCCCAGCATTTT	CASQKDRGALGQPQHF